This entry is about one TCR beta chain. The record originates from a study of shared clonotypes between healthy human individuals. V lost 6 bases, J lost 4 bases, and 11 bases stayed unmatched. The CDR3 consists of 15 residues. Germline values: CDR1 SGHAT, CDR2 FQNNGV. TCRdb's table, derived via immunoSEQ multiplex PCR, lists solely in-frame clones and lacks some. The sample records under 1,100,000 clones, about 80% being singletons. Material: memory CD4+ T cells from PBMCs. Subset denoted: CD45RA-negative fraction. This rearrangement joins TRBV11-2 to TRBJ2-5, with 7 bases aligning to TRBD1. This TCR was sampled from a man between 18 and 35 years old in good health. Some clones in this sample may be carry-over from other donors' samples. The CDR3 DNA reads as TGTGCCAGCAGGCCCCGACAGGGCAGCGGAGAGACCCAGTACTTC. It translates to CASRPRQGSGETQYF.